These 21 T cell receptor beta chains were sequenced from one sample in a study of siplizumab effects on memory and regulatory T cells. TCRdb's table, derived via immunoSEQ multiplex PCR, lists solely in-frame clones and lacks some. The data contain roughly 10,000 clones, over 40% of them singletons. It was at 37°C and for more than 5 days that the mixed lymphocyte reaction cells were cocultured. No antigen is known for these receptors. The sequencing sample was made of CFSE-low (dividing) CD8+ T cells sorted from an allogeneic mixed lymphocyte reaction. The receptor set was obtained from a human donor in good health; the cells came from an allogeneic mixed lymphocyte reaction.

The V gene is TRBV6-1, the J gene TRBJ1-1; 11 bases match TRBD1. This CDR3 is 16 amino acids long. Germline trimming cut 4 bases from V and 4 bases from J; bases unmatched to any gene: 8. Per germline, CDR1 MNHNS and CDR2 SASEGT. CDR3: CASSVPVGTGGTEAFF. The CDR3 bases are TGTGCCAGCAGTGTGCCTGTCGGGACAGGGGGCACTGAAGCTTTCTTT.

Judged by abundance, this clone is medium-sized (0.01 to 0.1%). V usage is TRBV18 and J usage is TRBJ2-7; TRBD1 aligns across 7 bases. J was trimmed by 2 bases and V by 6 bases; bases with no gene match: 4. The CDR3 totals 13 residues. Germline CDR1 KGHSH, CDR2 LQKENI. The CDR3 nucleotides are TGTGCCAGCTCCCAAGGACAGGCCTACGAGCAGTACTTC. The encoded protein is CASSQGQAYEQYF.

The gene calls are TRBV21-1 and TRBJ2-4; TRBD2 is the table's D call, not checked against the DNA. TRBV21-1 is shown as a pseudogene. There are 17 residues in the CDR3. Here the CDR3 reads CASSPRGSGGPPHIQYF. CDR3 sequence (DNA): TGTGCCAGCAGTCCCCGGGGTAGCGGGGGGCCGCCCCACATTCAGTACTTC.

This clone is labeled as medium-sized. The chain employs TRBV7-8 and TRBJ1-3; 8 bases fit TRBD1. The CDR3 has 16 residues. The V gene end was trimmed by 3 bases and the J gene end by 3 bases; junction bases not matched to a gene: 7. The germline V gene encodes CDR1 SGHVS and CDR2 FQNEAQ. CDR3 protein: CASSFPQGAVGNTIYF. The CDR3 DNA reads as TGTGCCAGCAGCTTTCCGCAGGGGGCTGTTGGAAACACCATATATTTT.

The chain combines TRBV5-1 with TRBJ2-5; D perhaps matches TRBD1 (5 bases). The CDR3 is made up of 15 amino acids. V was shortened by 0 bases and J by 0 bases, with 9 bases between the two germline ends. The germline CDR1 and CDR2 sequences are SGHRS and YFSETQ. This CDR3 reads CASSLAAGYQETQYF. CDR3 coding DNA: TGCGCCAGCAGCTTGGCGGCAGGGTACCAAGAGACCCAGTACTTC.

A single count supports this clone. The CDR3 DNA is TGTGCCAGCAGTTACTCGGCACTAGCGGGCAATGAGCAGTTCTTC. Translated, it gives CASSYSALAGNEQFF. The chain recombines TRBV6-5 with TRBJ2-1; 9 bases map to TRBD2. Germline loops: CDR1 MNHEY, CDR2 SVGAGI. The CDR3 contains 15 residues. After removal of 0 bases from V and 6 bases from J, the junction contained 3 bases not matched to a gene.

The rearrangement joins TRBV27 to TRBJ2-7; 7 positions match TRBD1. Germline V gene data show CDR1 as MNHEY and CDR2 as SMNVEV (reference sequence). Losses at the gene ends were 4 bases for V and 6 bases for J; bases not matched to a gene: 6. This CDR3 region has 13 residues. CDR3 protein: CASSWGQGVEQYF. The CDR3 nucleotides are TGTGCCAGCAGTTGGGGGCAGGGGGTCGAGCAGTACTTC.

The CDR3 region is CASSFGQGATEAFF. DNA for the CDR3: TGTGCCAGCAGCTTCGGACAGGGGGCGACTGAAGCTTTCTTT. This sequence joins TRBV5-5 and TRBJ1-1, with TRBD1 matching 11 bases. The CDR3 totals 14 residues. Germline V gene data show CDR1 as SGHKS and CDR2 as YYEKEE (reference sequence). V shed 2 bases and J 5 bases; nucleotides not matched to a gene: 2.

This sequence joins TRBV11-1 and TRBJ2-5, with D perhaps matching TRBD2 (5 bases). The germline gives CDR1 SGHAT, CDR2 FQDESV (reference sequence). This CDR3 contains 14 residues. V shed 5 bases and J shed 3 bases, with 13 bases lying between them. The CDR3 loop reads CASSEDYEKETQYF. As DNA, the CDR3 is TGTGCCAGCAGCGAAGACTACGAAAAAGAGACCCAGTACTTC.

This clone was picked up a small number of times. V and J are TRBV9 and TRBJ2-5; D is perhaps TRBD1 or TRBD2 (6 bases each). The CDR3 sequence is 15 residues long. Per germline, CDR1 SGDLS and CDR2 YYNGEE. V was pared by 3 bases and J by 4 bases, with 16 bases between. CDR3 protein: CASSASTGTGETQYF. CDR3 nucleotide sequence: TGTGCCAGCAGCGCATCCACAGGGACTGGAGAGACCCAGTACTTC.

This clone is medium-sized within its sample. The chain employs TRBV4-3 and TRBJ2-7; D gene uncertain. In germline, CDR1 is LGHNA, CDR2 YSLEER. Trimming took off 0 bases at V and 0 bases at J, with 9 bases between the two ends. The CDR3 extends over 15 amino acids. CDR3 sequence (DNA): TGCGCCAGCAGCCAAGAGAAGCAGAGCTCCTACGAGCAGTACTTC. It encodes CASSQEKQSSYEQYF.

This clone was detected only a few times. The V gene is TRBV30, the J gene TRBJ2-7; 7 positions match TRBD2. The CDR3 covers 14 residues. CDR1 is GTSNPN and CDR2 is SVGIG in the germline V gene (reference sequence). V lost 0 bases to trimming and J lost 1 base; unmatched junction nucleotides: 3. The CDR3 DNA is TGTGCCTGGAGTGTTTGGGGAGGGTCCTACGAGCAGTACTTC. Translating it yields CAWSVWGGSYEQYF.

This clone was seen a few times. An end of the junction does not agree with germline; a read error may underlie this. The gene calls are TRBV5-1 and TRBJ2-5, with 10 nucleotides matching TRBD2. CDR3 size: 14 residues. Germline CDR1 reads SGHRS; CDR2 reads YFSETQ. The CDR3 bases are TGCGCCAGCAGCTTGGATCCAGCGGGGGGGGACACACACTTC. Translated: CASSLDPAGGDTHF.

This clone is labeled medium-sized. J is TRBJ1-6 and V is TRBV28; D gene unclear. CDR1 and CDR2 (germline): MDHEN, SYDVKM. Trimming pared 3 bases from V and 8 bases from J, leaving 11 bases between. The CDR3 totals 14 residues. CDR3 coding DNA: TGTGCCAGCAGTTTCGTGGCGGTCCATTCACCCCTCCACTTT. Encoded protein: CASSFVAVHSPLHF.

This clone was seen only once. This chain uses TRBV9 with TRBJ2-3, with D unresolved. Germline V gene sequence: CDR1 SGDLS, CDR2 YYNGEE. With 4 bases removed from V and 1 base from J, the gap between germline ends came to 4 bases. The CDR3 is 12 residues long. CDR3 amino acids: CASSLGTDTQYF. The CDR3 nucleotides read TGTGCCAGCAGCCTCGGCACAGATACGCAGTATTTT.

The chain combines TRBV27 with TRBJ1-5; D gene unclear. This CDR3 comprises 13 residues. Germline lookup yields CDR1 MNHEY and CDR2 SMNVEV (reference sequence). Trimming pared 5 bases from V and 2 bases from J, leaving 7 bases between. CDR3 DNA sequence: TGTGCCAGCAGTCTTAATGGCAATCAGCCCCAGCATTTT. Its translation: CASSLNGNQPQHF.

Notes on this clone: The junction shows a germline mismatch at one end, possibly a read error. This chain connects TRBV27 to TRBJ2-1, with D unresolved. The germline gives CDR1 MNHEY, CDR2 SMNVEV (reference sequence). This CDR3 region has 15 residues. For the CDR3, the DNA is TGTACCAGCAGTTTCGGCGTTACCTCCTACAATGAGCAGTTCTTC. It codes for CTSSFGVTSYNEQFF.

Only a few counts were recorded for this clone. CDR3 bases: TGTGCCAGCAGTTTTCACTCGGGACAGGGAGATGGCTACACCTTC. Its protein is CASSFHSGQGDGYTF. The J gene is TRBJ1-2, the V gene TRBV27; 9 nucleotides line up with TRBD1. The germline CDR1 and CDR2 sequences are MNHEY and SMNVEV (reference sequence). V shed 3 bases, J shed 6 bases, and the junction held 8 bases outside the gene matches. The CDR3 covers 15 residues.

This clone has at least ten counts. CDR3 nucleotide sequence: TGTGCCAGCAGCTCCCTCGGTACAGGTATCACAGATACGCAGTATTTT. Amino acids: CASSSLGTGITDTQYF. The chain recombines TRBV5-4 with TRBJ2-3; perhaps TRBD1 as D (5 bases). Germline V gene data show CDR1 as SGHNT and CDR2 as YYREEE (reference sequence). The CDR3 has 16 residues. With 3 bases removed from V and 2 bases from J, the gap between germline ends came to 16 bases. Drawing the rest from reference TRBV5-4 and TRBJ2-3, the complete variable domain is ETGVTQSPTHLIKTRGQQVTLRCSSQSGHNTVSWYQQALGQGPQFIFQYYREEENGRGNFPPRFSGLQFPNYSSELNVNALELDDSALYLCASSSLGTGITDTQYFGPGTRLTVL.

The chain combines TRBV25-1 with TRBJ2-1; 7 bases are shared with TRBD1. From germline, CDR1 is MGHDK and CDR2 SYGVNS. CDR3 length equals 14 residues. The V segment lost 3 bases and the J segment 7 bases; nucleotides outside the gene matches: 6. CDR3 residues: CASSEGQFRNEQFF. In DNA form, the CDR3 reads TGTGCCAGCAGTGAGGGACAGTTTAGGAATGAGCAGTTCTTC.

This clone came up once. The chain joins TRBV19 to TRBJ2-3; 12 positions agree with TRBD2. The length of the CDR3 is 17 residues. V was clipped by 2 bases and J by 8 bases; unmatched bases: 11. Looked up from germline, CDR1 is LNHDA and CDR2 is SQIVND (reference sequence). CDR3 region: CASSITSGGPQPGTQYF. The CDR3 DNA follows: TGTGCCAGTAGTATAACTAGCGGGGGGCCTCAGCCCGGTACGCAGTATTTT.